The T cell receptor (beta chain) under discussion was sequenced for a study of blood T cell repertoires in COVID-19. Looking at the study overall: The study drew acute and convalescent COVID-19 samples from the United States, Italy and Spain.

The assay was immunoSEQ multiplex PCR, and TCRdb's table has in-frame clones only and misses some. The table lists fewer than 35,000 clones, approximately 90% of them singletons. Germline CDR1 is KGHSH and CDR2 is LQKENI. This CDR3 comprises 16 residues. V dropped 3 bases and J dropped 7 bases, with 16 bases sitting between them. The receptor was derived from a human donor in a cohort sampled during active COVID-19. The sequenced sample was peripheral blood. The J gene is TRBJ1-6, the V gene TRBV18; no reliable D call. The CDR3 here is CASSPVPQSGNSPLHF. The DNA for the CDR3 is TGTGCCAGCTCACCCGTGCCGCAGTCGGGAAATTCACCCCTCCACTTT.